The 25 T cell receptor beta chains below were found in one sample sequenced in a study of T cell clonality in common variable immunodeficiency. Produced via immunoSEQ multiplex PCR; TCRdb's table is partial and in-frame only. Observed in the sample are roughly 34,000 clones, none of them singletons. Sequenced material: peripheral blood mononuclear cells. The receptor set was obtained from a person aged 18 to 70 in good health.

The table lists this clone with many counts. The read finishes 3 residues shy of the CDR3 end, and the germline J gene is used to complete it. The chain is built from TRBV19 and TRBJ2-5, with D possibly being TRBD1 (5 bases). CDR1 and CDR2 from the germline V gene are LNHDA and SQIVND (reference sequence). The CDR3 covers 15 residues. V was trimmed by 3 bases and J by 0 bases, leaving 11 bases between them. The CDR3 sequence: CASSMGRIYQETQYF. CDR3 bases read: TGTGCCAGTAGTATGGGGCGGATTTACCAAGAGACC. The full variable domain, its missing parts supplied by reference TRBV19 and TRBJ2-5, is DGGITQSPKYLFRKEGQNVTLSCEQNLNHDAMYWYRQDPGQGLRLIYYSQIVNDFQKGDIAEGYSVSREKKESFPLTVTSAQKNPTAFYLCASSMGRIYQETQYFGPGTRLLVL.

This clone was counted many times. Coverage ceases 3 residues before the CDR3 finishes, and the germline J gene fills in the end. Other DNA sequences in this specimen translate into the identical CDR3. The gene calls are TRBV19 and TRBJ1-1; D ambiguous. The V and J ends lost 4 bases and 5 bases respectively, with 14 bases between them. The CDR3 totals 14 residues. Germline V gene sequence: CDR1 LNHDA, CDR2 SQIVND (reference sequence). Partial CDR3 DNA: TGTGCCAGTAGTAATGGTGGCGGGGTGACTGAA. Its protein is CASSNGGGVTE. The whole CDR3 reads CASSNGGGVTEAFF.

This clone was seen ten or more times. The read finishes 3 residues shy of the CDR3 end, and the germline J gene is used to complete it. The chain links TRBV12-5 to TRBJ2-1; 9 positions agree with TRBD1. Germline trimming cut 1 base from V and 5 bases from J; bases unmatched to any gene: 6. The CDR3 runs to 16 residues. CDR1 is LGHNT and CDR2 is FRNRAP in the germline V gene. The CDR3 reads CASGLATGTGNNEQFF. The sequenced CDR3 bases are TGTGCTAGTGGTTTGGCGACCGGGACAGGGAACAATGAG.

This clone has ten or more counts. The read is 3 residues too short to cover the CDR3 end, so that end is filled in from the germline J gene. This chain uses TRBV10-2 with TRBJ1-1; 8 bases map to TRBD1. The germline CDR1 and CDR2 sequences are WSHSY and SAAADI. V lost 8 bases to trimming and J lost 5 bases; unmatched junction nucleotides: 4. The CDR3 has 12 amino acids. CDR3 region: CASQTGVTEAFF. CDR3 DNA, as far as it was read: TGCGCCAGCCAGACAGGGGTTACTGAA.

This clone was seen repeatedly, ten times or more. This CDR3 reads CASSETGGSGSYNEQFF. The DNA read from the CDR3 is TGTGCCAGCAGCGAAACCGGTGGTAGCGGTTCGTACAATGAG. This chain links TRBV6-1 with TRBJ2-1; D possibly corresponds to TRBD2 (6 bases). The CDR3 goes on 3 residues after the read ends, and that part is filled in from the germline J gene. Trimming cost V 6 bases and J 4 bases, with 22 bases left between them. CDR1 is MNHNS and CDR2 is SASEGT in the germline V gene. This CDR3 comprises 17 residues.

Comment on this clone: The CDR3 is cut off 3 residues early in the read; its end comes from the germline J gene. The chain employs TRBV7-9 and TRBJ1-3; 7 positions match TRBD1. The CDR3 consists of 15 residues. From germline, CDR1 is SEHNR and CDR2 FQNEAQ (reference sequence). V shed 4 bases and J 2 bases; nucleotides not matched to a gene: 5. Partial CDR3 DNA: TGTGCCAGCAGCTCAGACAGGGTGGCTGGAAACACC. Protein sequence: CASSSDRVAGNT. The whole CDR3 protein is CASSSDRVAGNTIYF.

This clone was recorded many times. Sequencing ends 3 residues short of the CDR3 end; the germline J gene provides the rest. The chain recombines TRBV19 with TRBJ2-6, with 9 bases fitting TRBD1. The V gene end was trimmed by 6 bases and the J gene end by 4 bases; junction bases not matched to a gene: 7. The CDR3 is 16 residues long. Germline V CDR1 and CDR2: LNHDA, SQIVND (reference sequence). CDR3 bases read: TGTGCCAGTAGCCGGGACAGGGTTGACGGGGCCAACGTC. It is translated as CASSRDRVDGANV. The whole CDR3 protein is CASSRDRVDGANVLTF.

This clone was counted a few times. A junction boundary mismatches the germline segment, possibly from a read error. At the DNA level, this CDR3 is encoded by other sequences in the same sample as well. The DNA read from the CDR3 is TGTGCAATCAGTGAACTAGCGGGAGAACACAATGAG. Translation gives CAISELAGEHNE. Given in full, the CDR3 is CAISELAGEHNEQFF. The chain has TRBV10-3 and TRBJ2-1, with 11 bases fitting TRBD2. The CDR3 is cut off 3 residues early in the read; its end comes from the germline J gene. The CDR3 sequence is 15 residues long. Germline-derived CDR1 and CDR2 are ENHRY and SYGVKD.

This clone showed up just a few times. The sequence runs out 3 residues before the end of the CDR3; the remainder is reconstructed from the germline J gene. The V call is TRBV2, the J call TRBJ2-7; 11 positions agree with TRBD1. Unmatched junction bases numbered 5, after V lost 4 bases and J lost 3 bases. CDR1 and CDR2 (germline): SNHLY, FYNNEI. The CDR3 consists of 15 residues. CDR3 DNA, as far as it was read: TGTGCCAGCAGTGCCGGGACAGGGGGGATCTACGAG. Its translation is CASSAGTGGIYE. The whole CDR3 region reads CASSAGTGGIYEQYF.

This clone occurred many times. The read ends 3 residues shy of where the CDR3 ends; the end is completed using the germline J gene. This chain connects TRBV2 to TRBJ2-3; the D gene is possibly TRBD1 (6 bases). This CDR3 spans 15 amino acids. V was clipped by 6 bases and J by 1 base, with 14 bases between them. Germline CDR1 reads SNHLY; CDR2 reads FYNNEI. CDR3 DNA, as far as it was read: TGTGCCAGCAGGGGAACAGGGTTGGGCACAGATACG. Translating it yields CASRGTGLGTDT. The full CDR3 reads CASRGTGLGTDTQYF.

The table lists this clone with many counts. The CDR3 goes on 3 residues after the read ends, and that part is filled in from the germline J gene. The chain couples TRBV19 to TRBJ1-1; no definite D call. The CDR3 length is 14 residues. V was cut by 7 bases and J by 1 base, with 13 bases left in between. Germline CDR1 LNHDA, CDR2 SQIVND (reference sequence). CDR3 bases read: TGTGCCAGTACCCTCGGAGCAGGGAACACTGAA. This sequence encodes CASTLGAGNTE. The full CDR3 protein reads CASTLGAGNTEAFF.

This clone appeared many times. The CDR3 end lies 3 residues beyond the end of the read and is filled in from the germline J gene. The rearrangement links TRBV20-1 to TRBJ1-1; maybe TRBD1 (5 bases). The germline V and J ends were trimmed by 0 bases and 7 bases, with 15 bases remaining between them. CDR3 length equals 14 residues. Germline V gene data show CDR1 as DFQATT and CDR2 as SNEGSKA (reference sequence). This CDR3 is CSARDSRGALEAFF. CDR3 bases read: TGCAGTGCTAGAGATAGCCGTGGGGCACTTGAA.

This clone came up many times. One end of the junction is discordant with germline, which a read error may explain. The CDR3 reads CSVKEGGMSNQPQHF. The CDR3 bases that were read are TGCAGCGTTAAAGAAGGGGGTATGAGCAATCAGCCC. The chain recombines TRBV29-1 with TRBJ1-5; D perhaps matches TRBD1 (6 bases). The read ends 3 residues before the CDR3 terminus; that terminus is restored from the germline J gene. The CDR3 is 15 amino acids. The germline V gene encodes CDR1 SQVTM and CDR2 ANQGSEA.

In this sample, this clone turned up many times. The missing CDR3 end, 3 residues past where the read stops, is filled in from the germline J gene. The rearrangement links TRBV6-1 to TRBJ1-5; 8 positions agree with TRBD1. The V gene end was trimmed by 4 bases and the J gene end by 3 bases; junction bases not matched to a gene: 5. In germline, CDR1 is MNHNS, CDR2 SASEGT. This CDR3 region has 15 residues. This CDR3 reads CASSGQGTNNQPQHF. The part of the CDR3 DNA that was read is TGTGCCAGCAGTGGACAGGGGACTAACAATCAGCCC.

This clone was detected many times. The missing CDR3 end, 3 residues past where the read stops, is filled in from the germline J gene. The chain links TRBV18 to TRBJ2-1, with a weak D call TRBD1 (5 bases). Deletions cut 3 bases from V and 4 bases from J, with 19 bases between. There are 17 residues in the CDR3. Germline loops: CDR1 KGHSH, CDR2 LQKENI. CDR3 region: CASSPINGQYPYNEQFF. CDR3 bases read: TGTGCCAGCTCACCTATAAACGGACAATACCCTTACAATGAG.

This clone was detected ten times or more. The read ends 3 residues before the CDR3 terminus; that terminus is restored from the germline J gene. V gene TRBV18 combines with J gene TRBJ1-1; TRBD1 agrees at 7 bases. CDR3 length: 16 residues. Germline V lookup: CDR1 KGHSH, CDR2 LQKENI. J was trimmed by 3 bases and V by 1 base; bases with no gene match: 8. CDR3: CASSPLGQRIYTEAFF. Partial CDR3 DNA: TGTGCCAGCTCACCACTGGGACAGAGGATTTACACTGAA.

This clone showed up many times. The read terminates 3 residues before the CDR3 end, so the remaining end is supplied by the germline J gene. The chain uses TRBV19 and TRBJ1-1; possible D gene TRBD1, 6 bases. The CDR3 sequence is 14 residues long. CDR1 is LNHDA, CDR2 SQIVND, per germline (reference sequence). The V end lost 6 bases, the J end lost 0 bases, and 11 bases lay between the germline ends. The CDR3 loop reads CASSHRDMNTEAFF. The part of the CDR3 DNA that was read is TGTGCCAGTAGCCACAGGGATATGAACACTGAA.

This clone was seen at least ten times. The CDR3 end is not reached by the read, which stops 3 residues before it; the germline J gene fills it in. This chain uses TRBV11-2 with TRBJ1-2, with 7 bases lining up with TRBD1. The germline V gene encodes CDR1 SGHAT and CDR2 FQNNGV. The junction had 7 bases not matched to a gene; V was cut back by 1 base and J by 5 bases. The CDR3 length is 15 residues. CDR3 DNA, as far as it was read: TGTGCCAGCAGCTTAGGGCCGGGACAGAAGTATGGC. Translated: CASSLGPGQKYG. The whole CDR3 protein is CASSLGPGQKYGYTF.

This clone was picked up many times. The CDR3 end falls 3 residues outside the read, so it is completed with the germline J gene. The chain employs TRBV7-2 and TRBJ2-6; 9 nucleotides line up with TRBD2. From germline, CDR1 is SGHTA and CDR2 FQGNSA. V shed 4 bases, J shed 10 bases, and the junction held 5 bases outside the gene matches. The CDR3 contains 14 residues. The CDR3 reads CASSSLAGRNVLTF. Incomplete CDR3 DNA: TGTGCCAGCAGCTCACTAGCGGGCCGGAACGTC.

A remark on this clone: The DNA ends 3 residues before the CDR3 does, and the rest of the CDR3 is filled in from the germline J gene. The chain couples TRBV25-1 to TRBJ2-7; 8 bases fit TRBD1. Trimming cost V 10 bases and J 2 bases; bases outside gene matches: 4. This CDR3 is built from 12 residues. CDR1 is MGHDK and CDR2 is SYGVNS in the germline V gene. The CDR3: CATATGAYEQYF. The CDR3 bases that were read are TGTGCCACCGCGACAGGGGCCTACGAG.

This clone was counted ten times or more. The read ends 3 residues early relative to the CDR3; the germline J gene fills the gap. The chain links TRBV20-1 to TRBJ2-5; possible D gene TRBD1, 5 bases. The CDR3 is 11 amino acids. CDR1 and CDR2 (germline): DFQATT, SNEGSKA (reference sequence). The V and J ends lost 4 bases and 3 bases respectively, with 6 bases between them. The CDR3 DNA, read in part, is TGCAGTGCTACACAGGAAGAGACC. This codes for CSATQEET. The complete CDR3 protein is CSATQEETQYF.

This clone was observed a handful of times. Sequencing ends 3 residues short of the CDR3 end; the germline J gene provides the rest. The gene calls are TRBV7-9 and TRBJ2-7, with 8 bases lining up with TRBD2. The ends lost 1 base at V and 4 bases at J; junction bases unmatched: 3. Germline V gene data show CDR1 as SEHNR and CDR2 as FQNEAQ (reference sequence). This CDR3 comprises 14 residues. This chain's CDR3 is CASSLESGGYEQYF. The sequenced CDR3 bases are TGTGCCAGCAGCTTAGAGAGCGGGGGATACGAG.

This clone was recorded many times. The read terminates 3 residues before the CDR3 end, so the remaining end is supplied by the germline J gene. The gene calls are TRBV20-1 and TRBJ2-1, with D possibly being TRBD2 (6 bases). V shed 0 bases and J shed 0 bases, with 12 bases lying between them. This CDR3 is 16 amino acids long. The V gene's germline CDR1 is DFQATT and CDR2 SNEGSKA (reference sequence). Here the CDR3 reads CSARDLRGSSYNEQFF. CDR3 DNA (partial): TGCAGTGCTAGAGATCTTCGGGGGAGCTCCTACAATGAG.

This clone was detected many times. Coverage ceases 3 residues before the CDR3 finishes, and the germline J gene fills in the end. The chain uses TRBV4-1 and TRBJ2-7, with TRBD2 matching 14 bases. This CDR3 comprises 18 residues. Germline CDR1 MGHRA, CDR2 YSYEKL. Germline trimming cut 4 bases from V and 4 bases from J; bases unmatched to any gene: 12. Incomplete CDR3 DNA: TGCGCCAGCAGCCCCCGACCGGGACTAGCGGGAGAAAAGTACGAG. Protein product: CASSPRPGLAGEKYE. The complete CDR3 sequence is CASSPRPGLAGEKYEQYF.

This clone was counted ten times or more. The CDR3 end falls 3 residues outside the read, so it is completed with the germline J gene. The chain joins TRBV10-3 to TRBJ2-2; 9 bases map to TRBD2. The CDR3 length is 16 residues. Germline V gives CDR1 ENHRY, CDR2 SYGVKD. The V and J ends lost 2 bases and 5 bases, in that order; junction bases with no gene match: 6. The part of the CDR3 DNA that was read is TGTGCCATCAGTGAGACCCCTAGCGGGAAGACCGGGGAG. The encoded protein is CAISETPSGKTGE. The entire CDR3 protein is CAISETPSGKTGELFF.